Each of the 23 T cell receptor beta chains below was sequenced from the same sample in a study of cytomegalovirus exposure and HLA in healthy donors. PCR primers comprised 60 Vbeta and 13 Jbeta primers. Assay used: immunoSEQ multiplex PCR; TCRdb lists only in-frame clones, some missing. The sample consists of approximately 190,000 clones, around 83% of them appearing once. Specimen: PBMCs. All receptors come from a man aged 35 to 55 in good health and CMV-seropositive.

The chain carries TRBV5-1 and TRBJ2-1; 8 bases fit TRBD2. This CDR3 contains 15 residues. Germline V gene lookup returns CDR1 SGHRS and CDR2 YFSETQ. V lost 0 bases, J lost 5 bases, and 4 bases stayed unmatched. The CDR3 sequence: CASSLVREGDNEQFF. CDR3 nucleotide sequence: TGCGCCAGCAGCTTGGTCCGGGAGGGGGACAATGAGCAGTTCTTC.

The CDR3 region is CASSSGTSGESTDTQYF. In DNA form, the CDR3 reads TGTGCCAGCAGCTCCGGGACTAGCGGGGAAAGCACAGATACGCAGTATTTT. The chain joins TRBV7-9 to TRBJ2-3, with 13 bases fitting TRBD2. CDR3 length equals 17 residues. J gave up 0 bases and V 4 bases, and 4 bases lay outside the gene matches. The germline CDR1 and CDR2 sequences are SEHNR and FQNEAQ (reference sequence).

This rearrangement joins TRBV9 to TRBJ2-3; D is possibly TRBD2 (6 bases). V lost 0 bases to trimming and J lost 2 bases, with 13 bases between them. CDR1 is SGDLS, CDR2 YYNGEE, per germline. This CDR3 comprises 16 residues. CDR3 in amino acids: CASSVGGGGATDTQYF. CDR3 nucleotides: TGTGCCAGCAGCGTAGGGGGCGGAGGGGCCACAGATACGCAGTATTTT. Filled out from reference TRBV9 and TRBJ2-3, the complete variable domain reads DSGVTQTPKHLITATGQRVTLRCSPRSGDLSVYWYQQSLDQGLQFLIQYYNGEERAKGNILERFSAQQFPDLHSELNLSSLELGDSALYFCASSVGGGGATDTQYFGPGTRLTVL.

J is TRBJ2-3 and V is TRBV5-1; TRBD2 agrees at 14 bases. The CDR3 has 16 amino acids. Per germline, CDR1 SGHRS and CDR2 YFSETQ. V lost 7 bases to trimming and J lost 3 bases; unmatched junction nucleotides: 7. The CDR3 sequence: CASCRGLAGETDTQYF. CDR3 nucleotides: TGCGCCAGCTGCCGGGGACTAGCGGGAGAAACAGATACGCAGTATTTT.

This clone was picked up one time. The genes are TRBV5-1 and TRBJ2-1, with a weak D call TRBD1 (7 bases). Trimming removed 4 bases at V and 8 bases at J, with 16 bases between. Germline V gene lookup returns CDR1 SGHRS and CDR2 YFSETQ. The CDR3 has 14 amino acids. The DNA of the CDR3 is TGCGCCAGCAGCCAACGACAGGGACTCGATGAGCAGTTCTTC. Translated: CASSQRQGLDEQFF.

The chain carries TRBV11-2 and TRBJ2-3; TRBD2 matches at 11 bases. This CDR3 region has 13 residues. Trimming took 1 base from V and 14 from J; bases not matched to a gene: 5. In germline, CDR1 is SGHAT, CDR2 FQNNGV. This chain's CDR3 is CASSLVDSGRAYF. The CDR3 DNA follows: TGTGCCAGCAGCTTAGTGGATAGCGGGAGGGCGTATTTT.

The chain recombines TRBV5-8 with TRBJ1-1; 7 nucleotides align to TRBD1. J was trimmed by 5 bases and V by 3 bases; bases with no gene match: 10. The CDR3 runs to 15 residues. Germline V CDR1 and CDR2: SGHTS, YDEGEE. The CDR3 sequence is CASSSTQGLSTEAFF. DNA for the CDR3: TGTGCCAGCAGCTCAACACAGGGGCTTTCGACTGAAGCTTTCTTT.

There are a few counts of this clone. CDR3 amino acids: CASSLTRNEQYF. For the CDR3, the DNA is TGTGCCAGCAGCCTGACTAGAAACGAGCAGTACTTC. V usage is TRBV5-6 and J usage is TRBJ2-7; possible D gene TRBD2, 6 bases. This CDR3 contains 12 residues. V was pared by 4 bases and J by 5 bases, with 10 bases between. CDR1 SGHDT and CDR2 YYEEEE come from the germline V gene.

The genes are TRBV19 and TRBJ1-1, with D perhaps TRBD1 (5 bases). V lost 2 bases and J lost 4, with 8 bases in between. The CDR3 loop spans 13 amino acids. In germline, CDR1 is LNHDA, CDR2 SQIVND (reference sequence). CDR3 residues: CASSIKGFTEAFF. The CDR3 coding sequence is TGTGCCAGTAGTATAAAGGGGTTCACTGAAGCTTTCTTT.

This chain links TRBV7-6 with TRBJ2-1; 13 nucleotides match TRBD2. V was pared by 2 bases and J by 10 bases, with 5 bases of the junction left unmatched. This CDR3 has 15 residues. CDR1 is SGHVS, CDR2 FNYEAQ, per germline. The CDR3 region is CASSLPTSGRREQFF. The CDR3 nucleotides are TGTGCCAGCAGCTTACCGACTAGCGGGAGGAGGGAGCAGTTCTTC.

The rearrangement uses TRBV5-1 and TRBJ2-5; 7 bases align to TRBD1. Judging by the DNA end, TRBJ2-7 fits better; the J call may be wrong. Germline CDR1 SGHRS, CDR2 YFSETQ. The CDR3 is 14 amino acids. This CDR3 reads CASSLGTGNYEQYF. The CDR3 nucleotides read TGCGCCAGCAGCTTGGGGACAGGCAACTACGAGCAGTACTTC.

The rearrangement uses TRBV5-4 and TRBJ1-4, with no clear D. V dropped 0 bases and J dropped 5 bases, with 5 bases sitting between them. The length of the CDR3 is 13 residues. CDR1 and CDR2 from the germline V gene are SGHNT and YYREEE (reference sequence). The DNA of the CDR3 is TGTGCCAGCAGCTTGGCCCAGAATGAAAAACTGTTTTTT. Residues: CASSLAQNEKLFF. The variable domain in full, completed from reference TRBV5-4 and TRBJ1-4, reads ETGVTQSPTHLIKTRGQQVTLRCSSQSGHNTVSWYQQALGQGPQFIFQYYREEENGRGNFPPRFSGLQFPNYSSELNVNALELDDSALYLCASSLAQNEKLFFGSGTQLSVL.

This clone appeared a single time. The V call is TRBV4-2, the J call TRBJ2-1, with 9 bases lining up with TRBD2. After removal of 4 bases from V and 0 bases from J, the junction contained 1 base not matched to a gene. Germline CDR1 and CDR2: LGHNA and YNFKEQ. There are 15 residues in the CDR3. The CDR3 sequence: CASSPREGSYNEQFF. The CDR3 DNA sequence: TGTGCCAGCAGCCCGCGGGAGGGCTCCTACAATGAGCAGTTCTTC.

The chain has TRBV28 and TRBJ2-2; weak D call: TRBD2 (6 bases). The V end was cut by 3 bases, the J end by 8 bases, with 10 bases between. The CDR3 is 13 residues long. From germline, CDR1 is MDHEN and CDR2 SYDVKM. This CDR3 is CASSLGRWGELFF. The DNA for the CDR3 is TGTGCCAGCAGTTTGGGGAGGTGGGGGGAGCTGTTTTTT.

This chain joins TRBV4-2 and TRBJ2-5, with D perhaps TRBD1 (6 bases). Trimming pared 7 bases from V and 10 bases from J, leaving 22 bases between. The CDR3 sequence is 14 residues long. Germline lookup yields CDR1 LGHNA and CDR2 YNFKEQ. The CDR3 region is CASIETPGHPGQYF. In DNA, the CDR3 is TGTGCCAGCATCGAAACTCCGGGACATCCCGGCCAGTACTTC.

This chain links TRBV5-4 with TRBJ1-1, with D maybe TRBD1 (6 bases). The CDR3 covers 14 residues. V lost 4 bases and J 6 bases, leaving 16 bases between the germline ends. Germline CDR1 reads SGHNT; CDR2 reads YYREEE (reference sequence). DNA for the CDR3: TGTGCCAGCAGCCGATGGACAGTTGGTTCTGAAGCTTTCTTT. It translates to CASSRWTVGSEAFF.

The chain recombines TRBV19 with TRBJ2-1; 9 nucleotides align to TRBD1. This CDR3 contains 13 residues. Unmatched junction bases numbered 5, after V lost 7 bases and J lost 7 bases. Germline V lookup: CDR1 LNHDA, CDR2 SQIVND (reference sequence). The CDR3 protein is CASKRQGGNEQFF. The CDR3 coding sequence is TGTGCCAGTAAACGACAGGGGGGAAATGAGCAGTTCTTC.

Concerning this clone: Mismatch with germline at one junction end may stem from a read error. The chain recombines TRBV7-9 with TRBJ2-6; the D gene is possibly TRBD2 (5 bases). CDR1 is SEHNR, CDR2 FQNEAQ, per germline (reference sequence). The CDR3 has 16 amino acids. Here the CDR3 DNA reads TGTTCCAGCAGCCCGGGATTTCTCTCTGGGGCCAACGTCCTGACTTTC. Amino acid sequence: CSSSPGFLSGANVLTF.

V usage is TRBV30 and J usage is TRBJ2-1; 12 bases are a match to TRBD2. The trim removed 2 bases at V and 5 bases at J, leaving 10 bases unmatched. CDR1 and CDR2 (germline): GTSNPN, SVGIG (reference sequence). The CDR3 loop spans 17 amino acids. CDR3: CAWSSPLAGGPHNEQFF. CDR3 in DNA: TGTGCCTGGAGTTCCCCCCTAGCGGGAGGGCCGCACAATGAGCAGTTCTTC.

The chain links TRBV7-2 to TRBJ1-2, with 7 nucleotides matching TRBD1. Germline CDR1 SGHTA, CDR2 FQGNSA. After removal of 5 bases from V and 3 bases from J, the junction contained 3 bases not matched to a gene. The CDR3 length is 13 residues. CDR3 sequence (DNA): TGTGCCAGCAGCCAAACAGGGGACTATGGCTACACCTTC. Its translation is CASSQTGDYGYTF.

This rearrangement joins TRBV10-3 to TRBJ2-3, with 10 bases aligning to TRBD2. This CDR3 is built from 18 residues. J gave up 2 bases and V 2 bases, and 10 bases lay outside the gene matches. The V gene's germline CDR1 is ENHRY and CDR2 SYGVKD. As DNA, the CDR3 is TGTGCCATCAGTGAGAAAGCCCTAGCGGGGGTCGACACAGATACGCAGTATTTT. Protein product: CAISEKALAGVDTDTQYF.

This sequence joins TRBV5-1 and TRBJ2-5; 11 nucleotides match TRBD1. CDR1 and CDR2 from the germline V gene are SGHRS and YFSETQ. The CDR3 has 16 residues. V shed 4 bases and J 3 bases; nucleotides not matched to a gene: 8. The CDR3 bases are TGCGCCAGCAGCCAGGGACAGGGGGTATGGGAAGAGACCCAGTACTTC. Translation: CASSQGQGVWEETQYF.

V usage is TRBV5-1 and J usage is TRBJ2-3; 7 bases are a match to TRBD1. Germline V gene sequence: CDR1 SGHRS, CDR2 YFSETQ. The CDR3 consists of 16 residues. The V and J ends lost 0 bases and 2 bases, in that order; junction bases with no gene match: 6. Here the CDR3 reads CASSLAKTGITDTQYF. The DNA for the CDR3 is TGCGCCAGCAGCTTGGCCAAGACAGGGATCACAGATACGCAGTATTTT. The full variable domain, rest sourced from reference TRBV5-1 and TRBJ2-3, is KAGVTQTPRYLIKTRGQQVTLSCSPISGHRSVSWYQQTPGQGLQFLFEYFSETQRNKGNFPGRFSGRQFSNSRSEMNVSTLELGDSALYLCASSLAKTGITDTQYFGPGTRLTVL.